This entry lists 23 T cell receptor beta chains sequenced from one sample in a study of PD-L1 blockade in urothelial cancer (dated by TCRdb to between 2016 and 2019). The library was prepared using the immunoSEQ multiplex PCR assay. This immuneACCESS table, as held by TCRdb, lists in-frame sequences with V and J called but not all clones. Of the missing ones, under half trace to an unresolved V gene in checked studies; the others have no known cause. For this sample there are roughly 40,000 clones; around nine tenths appear just once. The ten largest clones capture more than 20% of the sample. The time point tag for this specimen amounts to: pretreatment peripheral blood. This material consisted of PBMCs, taken around atezolizumab (anti-PD-L1) treatment. The origin of the receptors is a donor at least 40 years old with urothelial cancer.

This rearrangement joins TRBV4-3 to TRBJ1-6; possible D gene TRBD1, 5 bases. V dropped 1 base and J dropped 9 bases, with 16 bases sitting between them. The CDR3 has 16 amino acids. Germline CDR1 reads LGHNA; CDR2 reads YSLEER. DNA for the CDR3: TGCGCCAGCAGCCAAGTTACAGGCGGATACGGTTCACCCCTCCACTTT. As protein: CASSQVTGGYGSPLHF.

In this sample, this clone turned up once. This chain connects TRBV29-1 to TRBJ1-5; D not resolved. Trimming shortened V by 7 bases and J by 3 bases, and 13 bases separated the two germline ends. Germline V CDR1 and CDR2: SQVTM, ANQGSEA. The length of the CDR3 is 13 residues. The CDR3 is CSAREGFNQPQHF. The DNA of the CDR3 is TGCAGCGCCCGGGAGGGCTTCAATCAGCCCCAGCATTTT.

The chain joins TRBV6-6 to TRBJ2-7; 7 nucleotides line up with TRBD1. CDR3 length: 14 residues. CDR1 is MNHNY and CDR2 is SVGAGI in the germline V gene (reference sequence). The J segment lost 3 bases and the V segment lost 4 bases, leaving 6 bases of the junction unmatched. CDR3 DNA: TGTGCCAGCAGTTCCCAAGCAGGGGGCTACGAGCAGTACTTC. This codes for CASSSQAGGYEQYF.

The J gene is TRBJ2-7, the V gene TRBV28; D possibly corresponds to TRBD2 (5 bases). V gave up 7 bases and J gave up 6 bases, with 22 bases separating them. This CDR3 is built from 15 residues. The germline V gene encodes CDR1 MDHEN and CDR2 SYDVKM. CDR3 in amino acids: CASTPGWGGLGEQYF. The CDR3 DNA follows: TGTGCCAGCACCCCGGGGTGGGGTGGATTGGGCGAGCAGTACTTC.

The chain uses TRBV6-5 and TRBJ2-7, with TRBD1 matching 7 bases. Per germline, CDR1 MNHEY and CDR2 SVGAGI. The V gene end was trimmed by 5 bases and the J gene end by 0 bases; junction bases not matched to a gene: 7. The CDR3 contains 15 residues. The chain's CDR3 is CASSISDRNSYEQYF. The CDR3 nucleotides are TGTGCCAGCAGTATTTCGGACAGGAACTCCTACGAGCAGTACTTC.

This clone was counted once. The V gene is TRBV7-2, the J gene TRBJ1-1; D possibly corresponds to TRBD1 (5 bases). The CDR3 covers 15 residues. Germline CDR1 reads SGHTA; CDR2 reads FQGNSA. Trimming took 5 bases from V and 2 from J, leaving 15 bases between them. The CDR3 region is CASSPAGGLNTEAFF. The CDR3 DNA reads as TGTGCCAGCAGCCCCGCGGGGGGACTTAACACTGAAGCTTTCTTT. Filled out from reference TRBV7-2 and TRBJ1-1, the complete variable domain reads GAGVSQSPSNKVTEKGKDVELRCDPISGHTALYWYRQSLGQGLEFLIYFQGNSAPDKSGLPSDRFSAERTGGSVSTLTIQRTQQEDSAVYLCASSPAGGLNTEAFFGQGTRLTVV.

The chain carries TRBV6-1 and TRBJ2-6; 7 bases are a match to TRBD2. Looked up from germline, CDR1 is MNHNS and CDR2 is SASEGT. After removal of 6 bases from V and 0 bases from J, the junction contained 2 bases not matched to a gene. The CDR3 has 15 residues. The CDR3 sequence is CASRAGDSGANVLTF. The CDR3 coding sequence is TGTGCCAGCAGGGCGGGGGACTCTGGGGCCAACGTCCTGACTTTC.

This chain links TRBV7-3 with TRBJ2-7, with D possibly being TRBD2 (5 bases). Trimming removed 0 bases at V and 7 bases at J, with 19 bases between. Germline CDR1 SGHTA, CDR2 FQGTGA. The CDR3 loop spans 16 amino acids. DNA for the CDR3: TGTGCCAGCAGCTTAACCTCGAGCGGTTCCTCTTTAGAGCAGTACTTC. Translating gives CASSLTSSGSSLEQYF. Filled out from reference TRBV7-3 and TRBJ2-7, the complete variable domain reads GAGVSQTPSNKVTEKGKYVELRCDPISGHTALYWYRQSLGQGPEFLIYFQGTGAADDSGLPNDRFFAVRPEGSVSTLKIQRTERGDSAVYLCASSLTSSGSSLEQYFGPGTRLTVT.

CDR3 sequence (DNA): TGCAGCGTGGCGACAGCCCTGAACACTGAAGCTTTCTTT. Encoded protein: CSVATALNTEAFF. The chain is built from TRBV29-1 and TRBJ1-1, with D possibly being TRBD1 (5 bases). CDR1 is SQVTM, CDR2 ANQGSEA, per germline. CDR3 length: 13 residues. V lost 6 bases, J lost 0 bases, and 11 bases lay in between.

This CDR3 reads CASSLSGTQNTEAFF. The CDR3 bases are TGTGCCAGCAGCTTAAGTGGGACACAGAACACTGAAGCTTTCTTT. The chain uses TRBV7-2 and TRBJ1-1, with a possible D match to TRBD1 (6 bases). Trimming took off 2 bases at V and 1 base at J, with 11 bases between the two ends. CDR3 size: 15 residues. The germline CDR1 and CDR2 sequences are SGHTA and FQGNSA.

The V and J genes are TRBV7-9 and TRBJ2-2; a weak D match, TRBD1 (6 bases). Germline values: CDR1 SEHNR, CDR2 FQNEAQ (reference sequence). This CDR3 is built from 16 residues. The V end lost 3 bases, the J end lost 6 bases, and 17 bases lay between the germline ends. The DNA of the CDR3 is TGTGCCAGCAGCTTTCCCCCCACAGGGCCCGCCGGGGAGCTGTTTTTT. Its translation: CASSFPPTGPAGELFF. Combining the CDR3 with reference TRBV7-9 and TRBJ2-2 gives the whole variable domain DTGVSQNPRHKITKRGQNVTFRCDPISEHNRLYWYRQTLGQGPEFLTYFQNEAQLEKSRLLSDRFSAERPKGSFSTLEIQRTEQGDSAMYLCASSFPPTGPAGELFFGEGSRLTVL.

The chain joins TRBV18 to TRBJ1-4; D gene uncertain. V shed 6 bases and J shed 6 bases, with 17 bases lying between them. The CDR3 consists of 15 residues. CDR1 and CDR2 from the germline V gene are KGHSH and LQKENI. The CDR3 sequence: CASSRLTERDEKLFF. The CDR3 nucleotides are TGTGCCAGCTCTCGTCTAACAGAGAGGGATGAAAAACTGTTTTTT.

This chain links TRBV15 with TRBJ2-1; TRBD1 is a possible D gene (7 bases). Germline V gene lookup returns CDR1 LNHNV and CDR2 YYDKDF (reference sequence). V was shortened by 0 bases and J by 3 bases, with 15 bases between the two germline ends. The CDR3 is 17 amino acids. This CDR3 is CATSRDYGGTDYNEQFF. The CDR3 bases are TGTGCCACCAGCAGAGATTATGGGGGGACAGACTACAATGAGCAGTTCTTC.

The rearrangement uses TRBV25-1 and TRBJ1-2; D may be TRBD1 (5 bases). Germline assignment: CDR1 MGHDK and CDR2 SYGVNS. This CDR3 comprises 12 residues. The V end was cut by 5 bases, the J end by 8 bases, with 12 bases between. The CDR3 protein is CASSILGGGYTF. The DNA of the CDR3 is TGTGCCAGCAGTATCCTCGGGGGGGGCTACACCTTC.

The rearrangement uses TRBV5-1 and TRBJ2-1; D unresolved. V lost 4 bases, J lost 6 bases, and 14 bases lay in between. Germline V gene sequence: CDR1 SGHRS, CDR2 YFSETQ. This CDR3 comprises 14 residues. The DNA for the CDR3 is TGCGCCAGCAGCCCCGAGGCGGTTAGCAATGAGCAGTTCTTC. Translation: CASSPEAVSNEQFF.

The rearrangement links TRBV11-1 to TRBJ2-3, with 7 bases identical to TRBD2. Germline-derived CDR1 and CDR2 are SGHAT and FQDESV (reference sequence). This CDR3 is built from 13 residues. J lost 3 bases, V lost 7 bases, and 4 bases had no gene match. The CDR3 nucleotides are TGTGCCAGCAAGGGAGGGCAAACAGATACGCAGTATTTT. It translates to CASKGGQTDTQYF.

The CDR3 protein is CASSQELAGPADTQYF. CDR3 DNA: TGCGCCAGCAGCCAGGAACTAGCGGGACCCGCAGATACGCAGTATTTT. The V call is TRBV4-1, the J call TRBJ2-3, with 10 nucleotides matching TRBD2. The CDR3 loop spans 16 amino acids. The germline gives CDR1 MGHRA, CDR2 YSYEKL. V trimming: 3 bases; J trimming: 4 bases; junction bases outside the gene matches: 7.

The chain recombines TRBV10-3 with TRBJ2-5; the match to TRBD1 covers 11 bases. CDR1 is ENHRY and CDR2 is SYGVKD in the germline V gene. The CDR3 loop spans 16 amino acids. Unmatched junction bases numbered 11, after V lost 6 bases and J lost 5 bases. The CDR3 DNA reads TGTGCCATCAGGGGACAGGGGGTAGGTACTGGGGAGACCCAGTACTTC. Amino acid sequence: CAIRGQGVGTGETQYF.

The chain is built from TRBV30 and TRBJ1-5; no reliable D call. V lost 2 bases and J 0 bases, leaving 5 bases between the germline ends. CDR3 length: 13 residues. Per the germline V gene, CDR1 is GTSNPN and CDR2 is SVGIG (reference sequence). The CDR3 loop is CAWSLLSNQPQHF. The CDR3 nucleotides read TGTGCCTGGAGTTTACTTAGCAATCAGCCCCAGCATTTT.

This chain joins TRBV9 and TRBJ1-4; D may be TRBD1 (6 bases). Germline CDR1 is SGDLS and CDR2 is YYNGEE. Trimming stripped 0 bases from V and 7 bases from J, with 13 bases between. The CDR3 extends over 15 amino acids. The CDR3 DNA reads as TGTGCCAGCAGCGTAGCACAGGGCGTTGGTGAAAAACTGTTTTTT. Translating it yields CASSVAQGVGEKLFF. Looking up the rest from reference TRBV9 and TRBJ1-4 gives the full variable domain: DSGVTQTPKHLITATGQRVTLRCSPRSGDLSVYWYQQSLDQGLQFLIQYYNGEERAKGNILERFSAQQFPDLHSELNLSSLELGDSALYFCASSVAQGVGEKLFFGSGTQLSVL.

The gene calls are TRBV29-1 and TRBJ1-2; no clear D gene. Per the germline V gene, CDR1 is SQVTM and CDR2 is ANQGSEA. The CDR3 covers 15 residues. V dropped 3 bases and J dropped 0 bases, with 14 bases sitting between them. The CDR3 loop reads CSVDSQRRANYGYTF. Here the CDR3 DNA reads TGCAGCGTTGATTCCCAGCGGCGAGCTAACTATGGCTACACCTTC.

The chain links TRBV6-5 to TRBJ2-1, with 8 bases identical to TRBD2. Germline CDR1 reads MNHEY; CDR2 reads SVGAGI. The CDR3 length is 15 residues. V dropped 6 bases and J dropped 4; count of bases not matched to a gene: 8. As DNA, the CDR3 is TGTGCCAGCAGACCCCTAAGCGGGAGTTACAATGAGCAGTTCTTC. Protein sequence: CASRPLSGSYNEQFF.

This clone has more than one count but fewer than ten. The rearrangement joins TRBV7-2 to TRBJ2-7; 9 positions match TRBD1. The CDR3 length is 14 residues. CDR1 and CDR2 (germline): SGHTA, FQGNSA. V gave up 2 bases and J gave up 3 bases; unmatched junction bases: 2. CDR3 protein: CASSLRTGDYEQYF. CDR3 sequence (DNA): TGTGCCAGCAGCTTAAGGACAGGGGACTACGAGCAGTACTTC.